The clone carrying this TCR beta chain was seen more than once but under ten times. Its target is not known. Primed by a sample-barcoded 5' primer and a J-beta primer mix, a second PCR proceeded for about 6 to 12 cycles. TCRdb processed the 5' RACE reads anew with MiXCR; each CDR3 protein has one entry. Of about 840,000 distinct CDR3 sequences listed, around 29% were seen once; the top ten hold around 9.6%. This entry comes from a study of blood T cells in healthy people across ages. Study in general: Capturing about one barcoded beta molecule per two T cells was achieved by template switching. Study-wide points: Total diversity from one million sequenced T cells was likely underestimated.

Germline V gene lookup returns CDR1 SEHNR and CDR2 FQNEAQ (reference sequence). The CDR3 sequence is 12 residues long. V was cut by 6 bases and J by 5 bases, with 11 bases left in between. Collection of 9.5 to 10 milliliters of peripheral blood was performed for each donor. The same sample was also used in a study of T cells of mothers and their children. In that study: The M1S primer of the second PCR added sample barcodes and 2-4 random nucleotides.

Sequencing was carried out using blood. The chain couples TRBV7-9 to TRBJ2-7; no definite D call. The clonotype was recovered from a woman aged 40-49 years in good health. The chain's CDR3 is CASRGPADEQYF. CDR3 DNA: TGTGCCAGCAGAGGACCAGCTGACGAGCAGTACTTC.